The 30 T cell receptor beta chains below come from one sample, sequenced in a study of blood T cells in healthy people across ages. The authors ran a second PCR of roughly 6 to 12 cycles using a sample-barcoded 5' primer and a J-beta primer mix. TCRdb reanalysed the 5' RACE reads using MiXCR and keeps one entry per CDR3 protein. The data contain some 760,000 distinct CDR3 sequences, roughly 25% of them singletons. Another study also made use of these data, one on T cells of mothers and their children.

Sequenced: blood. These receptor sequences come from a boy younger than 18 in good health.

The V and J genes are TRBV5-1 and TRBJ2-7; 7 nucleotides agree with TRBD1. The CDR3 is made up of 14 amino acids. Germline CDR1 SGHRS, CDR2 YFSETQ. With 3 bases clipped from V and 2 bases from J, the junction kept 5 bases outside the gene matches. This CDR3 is CASSSDRVPYEQYF. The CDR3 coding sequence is TGCGCCAGCAGCTCTGACAGGGTCCCCTACGAGCAGTACTTC.

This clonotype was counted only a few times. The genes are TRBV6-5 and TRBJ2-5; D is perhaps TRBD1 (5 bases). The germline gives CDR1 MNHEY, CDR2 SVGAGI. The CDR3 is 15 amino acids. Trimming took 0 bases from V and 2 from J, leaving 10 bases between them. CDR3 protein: CASSYSRAPQETQYF. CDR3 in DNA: TGTGCCAGCAGTTACTCCAGGGCACCACAAGAGACCCAGTACTTC.

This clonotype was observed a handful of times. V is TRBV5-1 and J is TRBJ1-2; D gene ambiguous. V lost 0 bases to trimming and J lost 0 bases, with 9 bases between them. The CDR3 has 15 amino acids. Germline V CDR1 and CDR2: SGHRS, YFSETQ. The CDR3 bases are TGCGCCAGCAGCTTGGTTGGACCCTCTAACTATGGCTACACCTTC. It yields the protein CASSLVGPSNYGYTF.

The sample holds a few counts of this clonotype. As DNA, the CDR3 is TGTGCCAGTAGTATTATGCCTAACGCACCCAATGAGCAGTTCTTC. Translating it yields CASSIMPNAPNEQFF. The V and J genes are TRBV19 and TRBJ2-5, with unresolved D. The DNA end favors TRBJ2-1, so the J call may be wrong. Germline loops: CDR1 LNHDA, CDR2 SQIVND (reference sequence). This CDR3 comprises 15 residues.

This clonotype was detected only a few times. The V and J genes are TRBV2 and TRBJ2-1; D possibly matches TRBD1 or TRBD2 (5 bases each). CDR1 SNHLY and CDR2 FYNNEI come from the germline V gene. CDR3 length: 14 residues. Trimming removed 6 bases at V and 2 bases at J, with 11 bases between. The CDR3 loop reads CASRHGGAYNEQFF. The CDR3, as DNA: TGTGCCAGCAGACATGGGGGAGCCTACAATGAGCAGTTCTTC.

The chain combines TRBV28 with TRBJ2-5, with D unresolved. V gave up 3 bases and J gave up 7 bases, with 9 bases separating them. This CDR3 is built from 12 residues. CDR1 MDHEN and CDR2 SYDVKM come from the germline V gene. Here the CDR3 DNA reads TGTGCCAGCAGTTTCCCCCTTGGGACCCAGTACTTC. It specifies CASSFPLGTQYF. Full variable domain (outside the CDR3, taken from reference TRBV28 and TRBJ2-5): DVKVTQSSRYLVKRTGEKVFLECVQDMDHENMFWYRQDPGLGLRLIYFSYDVKMKEKGDIPEGYSVSREKKERFSLILESASTNQTSMYLCASSFPLGTQYFGPGTRLLVL.

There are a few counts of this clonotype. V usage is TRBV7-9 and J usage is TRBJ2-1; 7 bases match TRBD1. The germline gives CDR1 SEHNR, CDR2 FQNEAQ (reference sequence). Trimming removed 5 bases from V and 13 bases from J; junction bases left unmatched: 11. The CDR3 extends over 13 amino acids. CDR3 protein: CASSIPTGFEQFF. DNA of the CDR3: TGTGCCAGCAGCATACCGACAGGGTTTGAACAGTTCTTC.

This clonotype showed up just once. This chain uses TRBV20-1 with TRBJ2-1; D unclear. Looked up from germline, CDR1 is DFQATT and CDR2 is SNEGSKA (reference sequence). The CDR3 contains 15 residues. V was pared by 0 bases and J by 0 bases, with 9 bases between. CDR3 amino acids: CSAREVQNSYNEQFF. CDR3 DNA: TGCAGTGCTAGAGAGGTCCAAAACTCCTACAATGAGCAGTTCTTC.

This CDR3 is CASSVLPASGTGELFF. The CDR3 DNA reads TGTGCCAGCAGCGTACTCCCGGCTAGCGGGACCGGGGAGCTGTTTTTT. The V gene is TRBV9, the J gene TRBJ2-2; 8 bases line up with TRBD2. CDR1 and CDR2 (germline): SGDLS, YYNGEE. J was trimmed by 5 bases and V by 1 base; bases with no gene match: 7. The CDR3 runs to 16 residues.

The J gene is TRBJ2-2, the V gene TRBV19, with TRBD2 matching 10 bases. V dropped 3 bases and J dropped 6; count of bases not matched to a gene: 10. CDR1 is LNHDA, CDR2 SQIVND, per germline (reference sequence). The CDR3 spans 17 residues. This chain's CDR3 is CASSIIAGGLRAGELFF. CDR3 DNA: TGTGCCAGTAGTATCATAGCGGGGGGACTCCGGGCCGGGGAGCTGTTTTTT.

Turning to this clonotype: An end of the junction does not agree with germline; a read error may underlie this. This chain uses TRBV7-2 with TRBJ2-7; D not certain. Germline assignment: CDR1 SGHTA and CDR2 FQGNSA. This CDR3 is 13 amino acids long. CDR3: CASSLVGPYEQHF. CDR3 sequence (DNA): TGTGCCAGCAGCTTAGTTGGGCCGTACGAGCAGCACTTC.

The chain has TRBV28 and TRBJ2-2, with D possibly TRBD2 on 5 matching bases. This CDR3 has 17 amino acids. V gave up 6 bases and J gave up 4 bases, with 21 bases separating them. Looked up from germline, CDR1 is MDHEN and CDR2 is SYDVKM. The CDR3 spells CASSPLGAAKPTGELFF. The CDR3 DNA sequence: TGTGCCAGCAGCCCCCTTGGAGCGGCAAAACCCACCGGGGAGCTGTTTTTT.

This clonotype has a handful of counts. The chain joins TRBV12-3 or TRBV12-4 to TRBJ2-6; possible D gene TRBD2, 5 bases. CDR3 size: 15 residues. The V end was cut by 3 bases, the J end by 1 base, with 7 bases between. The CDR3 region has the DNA TGTGCCAGCAGTTTTGGACTTTCTGGGGCCAACGTCCTGACTTTC. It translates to CASSFGLSGANVLTF.

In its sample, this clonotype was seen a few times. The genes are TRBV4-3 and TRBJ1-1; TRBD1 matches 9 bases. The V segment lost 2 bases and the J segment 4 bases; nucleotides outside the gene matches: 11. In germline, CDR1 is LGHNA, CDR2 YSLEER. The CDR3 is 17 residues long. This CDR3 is CASSQQDRGPLGTEAFF. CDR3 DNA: TGCGCCAGCAGCCAACAGGACAGGGGACCCCTGGGCACTGAAGCTTTCTTT.

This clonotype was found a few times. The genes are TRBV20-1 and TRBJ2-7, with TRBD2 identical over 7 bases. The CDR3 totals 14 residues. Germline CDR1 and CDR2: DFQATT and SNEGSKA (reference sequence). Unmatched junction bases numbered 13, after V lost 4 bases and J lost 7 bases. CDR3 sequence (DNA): TGCAGTGCTATTGGGAGGGTTATGGGAGGAGAGCAGTACTTC. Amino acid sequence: CSAIGRVMGGEQYF.

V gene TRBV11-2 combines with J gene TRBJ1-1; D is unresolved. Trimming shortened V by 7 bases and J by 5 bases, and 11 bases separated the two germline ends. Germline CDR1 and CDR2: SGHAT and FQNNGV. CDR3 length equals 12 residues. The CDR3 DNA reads TGTGCCAGCACCACCTTAGGGACTGAAGCTTTCTTT. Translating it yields CASTTLGTEAFF.

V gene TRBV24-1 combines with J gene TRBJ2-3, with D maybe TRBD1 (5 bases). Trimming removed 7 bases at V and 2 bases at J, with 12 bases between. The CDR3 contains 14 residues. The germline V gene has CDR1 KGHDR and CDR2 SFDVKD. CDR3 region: CATRQGLDTDTQYF. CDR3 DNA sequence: TGTGCCACCAGGCAGGGTCTGGACACAGATACGCAGTATTTT.

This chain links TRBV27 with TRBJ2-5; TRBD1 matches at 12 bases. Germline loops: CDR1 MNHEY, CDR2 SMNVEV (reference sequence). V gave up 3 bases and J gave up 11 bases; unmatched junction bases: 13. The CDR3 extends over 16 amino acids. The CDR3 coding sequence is TGTGCCAGCAGTTTCGGCGGAGGGACAGGGGGCTTTAAGCAGTACTTC. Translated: CASSFGGGTGGFKQYF.

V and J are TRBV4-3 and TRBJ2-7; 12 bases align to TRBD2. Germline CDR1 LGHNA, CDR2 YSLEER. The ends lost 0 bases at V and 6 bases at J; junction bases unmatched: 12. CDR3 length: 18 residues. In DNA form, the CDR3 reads TGCGCCAGCAGCCAAGATTTGGCTAGCGGGGGGGCGGTGGGCGAGCAGTACTTC. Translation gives CASSQDLASGGAVGEQYF.

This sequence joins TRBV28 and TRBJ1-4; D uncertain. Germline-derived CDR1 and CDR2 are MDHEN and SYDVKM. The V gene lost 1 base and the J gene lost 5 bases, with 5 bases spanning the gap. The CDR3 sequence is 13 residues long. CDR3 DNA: TGTGCCAGCAGTTTATCTAGGAATGAAAAACTGTTTTTT. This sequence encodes CASSLSRNEKLFF.

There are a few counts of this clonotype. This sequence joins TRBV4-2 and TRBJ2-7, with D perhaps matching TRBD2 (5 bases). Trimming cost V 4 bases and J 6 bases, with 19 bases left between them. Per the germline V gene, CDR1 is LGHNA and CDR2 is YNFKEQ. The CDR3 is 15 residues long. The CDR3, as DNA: TGTGCCAGCAGCCTCGGGGTCGTAGTGTTGAGCGAGCAGTACTTC. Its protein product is CASSLGVVVLSEQYF.

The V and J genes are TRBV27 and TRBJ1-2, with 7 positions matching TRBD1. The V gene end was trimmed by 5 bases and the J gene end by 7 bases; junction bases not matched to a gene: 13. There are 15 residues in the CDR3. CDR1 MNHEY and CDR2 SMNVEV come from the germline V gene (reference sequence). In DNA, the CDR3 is TGTGCCAGCAGTCCCCTCGACAGGGAGGGCGGTGGCTACACCTTC. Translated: CASSPLDREGGGYTF.

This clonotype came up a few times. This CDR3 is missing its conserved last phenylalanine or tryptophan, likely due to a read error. The CDR3 nucleotides read TGCGCCAGCAGCCCCGGGACAGGGGACAATGAGCAGTTCCTC. It encodes CASSPGTGDNEQFL. The genes are TRBV5-1 and TRBJ2-1, with 10 bases lining up with TRBD1. This CDR3 has 14 amino acids. Unmatched junction bases numbered 3, after V lost 4 bases and J lost 5 bases. The germline gives CDR1 SGHRS, CDR2 YFSETQ.

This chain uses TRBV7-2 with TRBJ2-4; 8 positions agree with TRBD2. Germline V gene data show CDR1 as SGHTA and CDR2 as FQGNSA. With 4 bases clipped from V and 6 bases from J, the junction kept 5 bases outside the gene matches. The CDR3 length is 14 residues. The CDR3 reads CASSYNSGVNIQYF. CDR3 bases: TGTGCCAGCAGCTATAATAGCGGGGTAAACATTCAGTACTTC.

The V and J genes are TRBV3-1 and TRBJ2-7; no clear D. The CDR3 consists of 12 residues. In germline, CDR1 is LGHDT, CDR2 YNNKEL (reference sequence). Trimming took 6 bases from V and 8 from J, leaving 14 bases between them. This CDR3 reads CASRSAGEQQYF. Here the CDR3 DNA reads TGTGCCAGCAGGAGCGCCGGTGAGCAGCAGTACTTC.

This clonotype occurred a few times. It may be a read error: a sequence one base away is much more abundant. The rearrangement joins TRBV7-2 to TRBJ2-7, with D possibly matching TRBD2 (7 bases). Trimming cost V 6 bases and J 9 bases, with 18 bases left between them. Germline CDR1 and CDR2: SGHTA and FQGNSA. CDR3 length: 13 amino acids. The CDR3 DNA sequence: TGTGCCAGCAGGAAGGGGGGGCCCAACGGGCAGTACTTC. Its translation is CASRKGGPNGQYF.

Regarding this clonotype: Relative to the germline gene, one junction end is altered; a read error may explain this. This CDR3 reads CASNQVSGHTVYEQYF. In DNA form, the CDR3 reads TGCGCCAGCAACCAAGTATCGGGACATACGGTCTACGAGCAGTACTTC. V and J are TRBV4-1 and TRBJ2-7; TRBD1 is a possible D gene (6 bases). CDR3 length: 16 amino acids. Germline V gene sequence: CDR1 MGHRA, CDR2 YSYEKL.

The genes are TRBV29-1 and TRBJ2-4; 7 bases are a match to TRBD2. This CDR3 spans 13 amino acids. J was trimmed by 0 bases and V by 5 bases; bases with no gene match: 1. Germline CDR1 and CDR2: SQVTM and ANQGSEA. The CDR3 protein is CSVLAVAKNIQYF. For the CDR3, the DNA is TGCAGCGTTCTAGCGGTAGCCAAAAACATTCAGTACTTC.

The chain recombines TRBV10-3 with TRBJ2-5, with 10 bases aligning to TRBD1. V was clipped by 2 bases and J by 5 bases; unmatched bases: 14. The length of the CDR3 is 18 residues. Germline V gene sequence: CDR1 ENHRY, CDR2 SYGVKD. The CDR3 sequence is CAISESSRTGGVLETQYF. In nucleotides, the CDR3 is TGTGCCATCAGTGAGAGTTCCCGGACAGGGGGTGTATTGGAGACCCAGTACTTC.

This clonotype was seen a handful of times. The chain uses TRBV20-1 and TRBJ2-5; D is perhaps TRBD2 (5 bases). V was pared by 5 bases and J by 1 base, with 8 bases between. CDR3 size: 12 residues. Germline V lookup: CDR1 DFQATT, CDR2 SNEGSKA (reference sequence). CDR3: CSALAGQETQYF. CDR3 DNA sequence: TGCAGTGCTCTGGCGGGCCAAGAGACCCAGTACTTC.